Listed here are 30 T cell receptor beta chains from one sample, sequenced in a study of post-analysis software for immune sequencing data. Their antigen targets remain unknown. TCR beta cDNA libraries included unique molecular identifiers. Each CDR3 protein is one row after TCRdb ran MiXCR on the PCR reads. The sample holds around 400,000 distinct CDR3 sequences, more than 30% seen once. Broader study findings: Patients used several TRBV segments, including TRBV5-6, TRBV5-1 and TRBV20-1, more often than controls.

The sequenced sample consisted of blood. These receptors were collected from a girl aged 2 to 9 with multiple sclerosis.

The V gene is TRBV5-1, the J gene TRBJ2-7; TRBD2 matches at 11 bases. The CDR3 consists of 16 residues. The germline gives CDR1 SGHRS, CDR2 YFSETQ. V lost 4 bases to trimming and J lost 2 bases; unmatched junction nucleotides: 8. CDR3: CASSPLGTSGAYEQYF. CDR3 nucleotide sequence: TGCGCCAGCAGCCCCTTAGGGACTAGCGGAGCCTACGAGCAGTACTTC.

This clonotype came up many times. This sequence joins TRBV7-9 and TRBJ1-2; D is possibly TRBD1 (5 bases). The CDR3 is 15 amino acids. From germline, CDR1 is SEHNR and CDR2 FQNEAQ (reference sequence). Trimming shortened V by 3 bases and J by 2 bases, and 13 bases separated the two germline ends. CDR3 DNA sequence: TGTGCCAGCAGCTTCTCGGGGGAGGGGAACTATGGCTACACCTTC. Amino acid sequence: CASSFSGEGNYGYTF.

This clonotype was observed a handful of times. The chain recombines TRBV20-1 with TRBJ2-1, with 10 bases that match TRBD1. The CDR3 consists of 16 residues. With 0 bases clipped from V and 3 bases from J, the junction kept 5 bases outside the gene matches. The germline gives CDR1 DFQATT, CDR2 SNEGSKA (reference sequence). The chain's CDR3 is CSARDQRTGGYNEQFF. Written as DNA, the CDR3 is TGCAGTGCTAGAGATCAGAGGACAGGGGGCTACAATGAGCAGTTCTTC.

The V call is TRBV5-1, the J call TRBJ2-7; D call uncertain. The V end lost 2 bases, the J end lost 0 bases, and 9 bases lay between the germline ends. The germline V gene encodes CDR1 SGHRS and CDR2 YFSETQ. The CDR3 sequence is 14 residues long. In nucleotides, the CDR3 is TGCGCCAGCAGCTTAAGGCAGGACTCCTACGAGCAGTACTTC. Its protein is CASSLRQDSYEQYF.

The rearrangement joins TRBV29-1 to TRBJ2-3, with 8 bases matching TRBD1. Germline values: CDR1 SQVTM, CDR2 ANQGSEA. The CDR3 is 16 residues long. The V gene end was trimmed by 6 bases and the J gene end by 0 bases; junction bases not matched to a gene: 11. CDR3 protein: CSVLVRDRISTDTQYF. The CDR3 coding sequence is TGCAGCGTCCTAGTCCGGGACAGGATTAGCACAGATACGCAGTATTTT.

This sequence joins TRBV7-2 and TRBJ1-2; TRBD1 agrees at 10 bases. This CDR3 spans 16 amino acids. Losses at the gene ends were 5 bases for V and 4 bases for J; bases not matched to a gene: 10. Germline values: CDR1 SGHTA, CDR2 FQGNSA. CDR3 nucleotide sequence: TGTGCCAGCAGCCCCTCTAGACAGGGGGCGGGCTATGGCTACACCTTC. Translation gives CASSPSRQGAGYGYTF.

The chain is built from TRBV6-5 and TRBJ2-3, with a possible D match to TRBD1 (6 bases). Trimming took off 7 bases at V and 8 bases at J, with 10 bases between the two ends. Germline CDR1 MNHEY, CDR2 SVGAGI. This CDR3 has 11 amino acids. Here the CDR3 reads CASTRGGTQYF. In DNA, the CDR3 is TGTGCCAGCACCAGGGGCGGTACGCAGTATTTT.

J is TRBJ1-1 and V is TRBV29-1; D remains unclear. The CDR3 covers 12 residues. V lost 5 bases and J 4 bases, leaving 11 bases between the germline ends. Germline V CDR1 and CDR2: SQVTM, ANQGSEA. The CDR3 loop is CSVLDGVTEAFF. The CDR3 nucleotides are TGCAGCGTTCTAGATGGGGTCACTGAAGCTTTCTTT. The complete variable domain, with remaining parts taken from reference TRBV29-1 and TRBJ1-1, reads SAVISQKPSRDICQRGTSLTIQCQVDSQVTMMFWYRQQPGQSLTLIATANQGSEATYESGFVIDKFPISRPNLTFSTLTVSNMSPEDSSIYLCSVLDGVTEAFFGQGTRLTVV.

The sample holds a few counts of this clonotype. At one boundary the junction diverges from the germline segment, which might be a read error. The chain uses TRBV7-9 and TRBJ2-1, with D perhaps TRBD2 (6 bases). The germline gives CDR1 SEHNR, CDR2 FQNEAQ (reference sequence). This CDR3 has 15 amino acids. The CDR3 protein is CASSLAVSSYNEQFF. The CDR3 region has the DNA TGTGCCAGCAGTTTAGCGGTGAGCTCCTACAATGAGCAGTTCTTC. Looking up the rest from reference TRBV7-9 and TRBJ2-1 gives the full variable domain: DTGVSQNPRHKITKRGQNVTFRCDPISEHNRLYWYRQTLGQGPEFLTYFQNEAQLEKSRLLSDRFSAERPKGSFSTLEIQRTEQGDSAMYLCASSLAVSSYNEQFFGPGTRLTVL.

This clonotype was observed a handful of times. The chain couples TRBV20-1 to TRBJ2-3; 9 nucleotides match TRBD2. V shed 6 bases and J 4 bases; nucleotides not matched to a gene: 2. There are 12 residues in the CDR3. Germline CDR1 DFQATT, CDR2 SNEGSKA (reference sequence). Here the CDR3 DNA reads TGCAGTGCCCAGCGGGAGGCAGATACGCAGTATTTT. It specifies CSAQREADTQYF.

The chain has TRBV20-1 and TRBJ2-7, with unresolved D. CDR3 length: 13 amino acids. The ends were cut back, 1 base at V and 0 bases at J, with 7 bases in the middle. Germline values: CDR1 DFQATT, CDR2 SNEGSKA (reference sequence). The CDR3 region has the DNA TGCAGTGCTAGAGTAGCCTACTCCTACGAGCAGTACTTC. Translated, it gives CSARVAYSYEQYF.

The CDR3 here is CSVAGLDTEAFF. The CDR3, as DNA: TGCAGCGTTGCGGGACTCGACACTGAAGCTTTCTTT. The rearrangement joins TRBV29-1 to TRBJ1-1; perhaps TRBD1 as D (5 bases). The CDR3 covers 12 residues. Trimming took off 4 bases at V and 3 bases at J, with 9 bases between the two ends. Germline V gene sequence: CDR1 SQVTM, CDR2 ANQGSEA.

J is TRBJ2-3 and V is TRBV10-3; tentative D call: TRBD2 (6 bases). Germline V CDR1 and CDR2: ENHRY, SYGVKD. V was clipped by 10 bases and J by 3 bases, with 14 bases between them. This CDR3 contains 13 residues. The CDR3: CANSGLLTDTQYF. CDR3 nucleotide sequence: TGTGCCAACTCGGGACTCCTGACAGATACGCAGTATTTT.

The chain uses TRBV5-6 and TRBJ2-1; no clear D. Trimming left V 0 bases short and J 0 bases short, with 10 bases between. The CDR3 sequence is 16 residues long. Germline V gene sequence: CDR1 SGHDT, CDR2 YYEEEE. This CDR3 reads CASSLGLRSSYNEQFF. CDR3 DNA sequence: TGTGCCAGCAGCTTGGGACTCCGGAGCTCCTACAATGAGCAGTTCTTC.

V and J are TRBV20-1 and TRBJ1-5; TRBD1 is a possible D gene (6 bases). Trimming stripped 0 bases from V and 2 bases from J, with 17 bases between. This CDR3 contains 17 residues. CDR1 and CDR2 from the germline V gene are DFQATT and SNEGSKA (reference sequence). The CDR3 here is CSARDLGQPEGNQPQHF. As DNA, the CDR3 is TGCAGTGCTAGAGATCTCGGACAGCCCGAGGGCAATCAGCCCCAGCATTTT.

The chain employs TRBV18 and TRBJ2-7; 12 bases line up with TRBD2. In germline, CDR1 is KGHSH, CDR2 LQKENI. This CDR3 has 15 residues. The junction had 6 bases not matched to a gene; V was cut back by 4 bases and J by 5 bases. In nucleotides, the CDR3 is TGTGCCAGCTCACTCCCGGGACTAGCGGGCCACGAGCAGTACTTC. Its translation: CASSLPGLAGHEQYF.

The V and J genes are TRBV6-1 and TRBJ2-5; TRBD2 aligns across 9 bases. V was clipped by 6 bases and J by 1 base; unmatched bases: 6. This CDR3 comprises 15 residues. Germline V lookup: CDR1 MNHNS, CDR2 SASEGT. Here the CDR3 DNA reads TGTGCCAGCAGAGCCACGGGACTAGCCCAAGAGACCCAGTACTTC. As protein: CASRATGLAQETQYF.

The gene calls are TRBV28 and TRBJ2-7; 10 nucleotides align to TRBD2. CDR3 size: 16 residues. V was clipped by 5 bases and J by 0 bases; unmatched bases: 7. The germline CDR1 and CDR2 sequences are MDHEN and SYDVKM. The CDR3 loop reads CASSASSGRASYEQYF. The CDR3 DNA is TGTGCCAGCAGTGCCTCGAGCGGGAGGGCCTCCTACGAGCAGTACTTC.

CDR3 region: CSGLKGLLNEQFF. CDR3 bases: TGCAGCGGATTAAAGGGACTACTCAATGAGCAGTTCTTC. The genes are TRBV29-1 and TRBJ2-1; 7 nucleotides agree with TRBD2. V shed 7 bases and J 6 bases; nucleotides not matched to a gene: 9. Germline V gives CDR1 SQVTM, CDR2 ANQGSEA. The CDR3 runs 13 residues.

V gene TRBV4-1 combines with J gene TRBJ2-5; perhaps D is TRBD1 or TRBD2 (5 bases each). The J call may be mistaken, given a closer DNA end match to TRBJ2-7. CDR1 MGHRA and CDR2 YSYEKL come from the germline V gene. The CDR3 length is 15 residues. CDR3 bases: TGCGCCAGCAGCCAATGGCTTGAGGGGTTGAACGAGCAGTACTTC. Translated, it gives CASSQWLEGLNEQYF.

This clonotype was seen more than once but under ten times. This chain links TRBV19 with TRBJ2-3; 8 nucleotides agree with TRBD2. CDR1 is LNHDA and CDR2 is SQIVND in the germline V gene (reference sequence). V shed 3 bases and J 8 bases; nucleotides not matched to a gene: 10. The CDR3 contains 15 residues. Here the CDR3 reads CASSIGAGEGGTQYF. For the CDR3, the DNA is TGTGCCAGTAGTATTGGAGCGGGAGAAGGGGGTACGCAGTATTTT. Complete variable domain (other parts from reference TRBV19 and TRBJ2-3): DGGITQSPKYLFRKEGQNVTLSCEQNLNHDAMYWYRQDPGQGLRLIYYSQIVNDFQKGDIAEGYSVSREKKESFPLTVTSAQKNPTAFYLCASSIGAGEGGTQYFGPGTRLTVL.

This clonotype was found a few times. This chain connects TRBV29-1 to TRBJ1-1, with D maybe TRBD1 (5 bases). The V end lost 3 bases, the J end lost 6 bases, and 17 bases lay between the germline ends. CDR1 and CDR2 (germline): SQVTM, ANQGSEA. The CDR3 is made up of 14 amino acids. The CDR3 sequence: CSVDPGPSRAEAFF. CDR3 nucleotide sequence: TGCAGCGTTGACCCGGGTCCTAGCAGGGCTGAAGCTTTCTTT.

This chain joins TRBV6-5 and TRBJ2-7, with 9 positions matching TRBD1. V gave up 0 bases and J gave up 3 bases; unmatched junction bases: 3. This CDR3 has 15 amino acids. In germline, CDR1 is MNHEY, CDR2 SVGAGI. The CDR3 protein is CASSYSGQGHYEQYF. CDR3 nucleotide sequence: TGTGCCAGCAGTTACTCCGGACAGGGGCACTACGAGCAGTACTTC.

This clonotype has just a few counts. The rearrangement links TRBV6-5 to TRBJ2-4; the D gene could be TRBD1 or TRBD2 (5 bases each). Germline V gives CDR1 MNHEY, CDR2 SVGAGI. This CDR3 comprises 18 residues. V was cut by 2 bases and J by 0 bases, with 17 bases left in between. CDR3 coding DNA: TGTGCCAGCAGTTACGGCCCGGGGACCGAACTAGCCAAAAACATTCAGTACTTC. Its protein product is CASSYGPGTELAKNIQYF.

This chain joins TRBV15 and TRBJ2-3, with 10 bases fitting TRBD2. The CDR3 consists of 13 residues. The germline CDR1 and CDR2 sequences are LNHNV and YYDKDF (reference sequence). Trimming at V came to 5 bases and at J to 7 bases, leaving 3 bases not matched to a gene. The DNA for the CDR3 is TGTGCCACCAGCGGGACTAGCGCACATACGCAGTATTTT. Translated: CATSGTSAHTQYF.

This clonotype was observed a few times. V usage is TRBV5-1 and J usage is TRBJ1-2; unclear D gene. The CDR3 runs 14 residues. V dropped 7 bases and J dropped 3 bases, with 16 bases sitting between them. Germline CDR1 SGHRS, CDR2 YFSETQ. The CDR3 loop is CASAAVLSDYGYTF. The CDR3 nucleotides read TGCGCCAGCGCTGCTGTACTCTCGGACTATGGCTACACCTTC.

A few counts support this clonotype. The chain couples TRBV27 to TRBJ2-1, with 13 positions matching TRBD2. The CDR3 contains 16 residues. Unmatched junction bases numbered 6, after V lost 8 bases and J lost 2 bases. CDR1 is MNHEY, CDR2 SMNVEV, per germline (reference sequence). As DNA, the CDR3 is TGTGCCAGCTCGGGACTAGCGGGGACCACCTACAATGAGCAGTTCTTC. This codes for CASSGLAGTTYNEQFF.

This clonotype appeared once. The V and J genes are TRBV11-2 and TRBJ2-7; D may be TRBD2 (5 bases). V was pared by 0 bases and J by 0 bases, with 24 bases between. Per germline, CDR1 SGHAT and CDR2 FQNNGV. The CDR3 loop spans 20 amino acids. CDR3 bases: TGTGCCAGCAGCTTAGATTCACGAGGGTTTTATCAGTCAAGCTCCTACGAGCAGTACTTC. Translated: CASSLDSRGFYQSSSYEQYF.

This clonotype was seen a few times. J is TRBJ2-5 and V is TRBV11-1; 7 bases map to TRBD1. Per germline, CDR1 SGHAT and CDR2 FQDESV (reference sequence). Trimming at V came to 5 bases and at J to 0 bases, leaving 6 bases not matched to a gene. There are 15 residues in the CDR3. The CDR3 DNA reads TGTGCCAGCAGCCCGGGACAGATGTACCAAGAGACCCAGTACTTC. Protein: CASSPGQMYQETQYF.

V is TRBV5-1 and J is TRBJ2-1, with 7 bases matching TRBD2. The CDR3 has 16 residues. The V and J ends lost 0 bases and 6 bases, in that order; junction bases with no gene match: 9. In germline, CDR1 is SGHRS, CDR2 YFSETQ. The CDR3 bases are TGCGCCAGCAGCTTGGTGGCTCCCGGACTAGGCAATGAGCAGTTCTTC. Translation: CASSLVAPGLGNEQFF.